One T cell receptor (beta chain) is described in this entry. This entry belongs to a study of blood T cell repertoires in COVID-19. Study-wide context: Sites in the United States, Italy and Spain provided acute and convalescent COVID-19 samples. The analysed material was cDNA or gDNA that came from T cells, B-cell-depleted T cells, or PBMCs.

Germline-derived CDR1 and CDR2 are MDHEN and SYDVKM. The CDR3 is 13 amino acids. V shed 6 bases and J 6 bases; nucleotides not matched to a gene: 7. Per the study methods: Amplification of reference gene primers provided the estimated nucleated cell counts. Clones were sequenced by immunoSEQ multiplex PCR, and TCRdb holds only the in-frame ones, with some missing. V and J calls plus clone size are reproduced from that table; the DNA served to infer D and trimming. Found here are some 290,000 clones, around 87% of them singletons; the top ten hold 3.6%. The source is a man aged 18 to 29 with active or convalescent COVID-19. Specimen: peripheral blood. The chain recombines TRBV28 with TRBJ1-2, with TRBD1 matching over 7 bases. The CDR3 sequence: CASSTQGPDGYTF. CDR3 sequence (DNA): TGTGCCAGCAGCACACAGGGGCCGGATGGCTACACCTTC.